This T cell receptor (beta chain) was obtained from a study of T cells in Graves' hyperthyroidism and ophthalmopathy. This clonotype has a count of ten or more. This CDR3 contains 18 residues. V lost 5 bases, J lost 0 bases, and 14 bases stayed unmatched. The germline CDR1 and CDR2 sequences are SGHNT and YENEEA. The source material, RNA transcripts, was used to amplify TCR beta CDR3 regions. The TCR CDR3 was amplified in a first-round RT-PCR using the HTBI primer set. TCRdb independently ran MiXCR on the multiplex PCR reads; one entry per CDR3 protein. The table lists roughly 520,000 distinct CDR3 sequences, less than 25% of them singletons.

The TCR sequence derives from a woman aged 30 to 39 with Graves' ophthalmopathy. The sequenced material came from blood. The chain combines TRBV11-3 with TRBJ2-3, with 7 bases identical to TRBD2. CDR3: CASSAFLAVGTSTDTQYF. In DNA, the CDR3 is TGTGCCAGCAGCGCCTTCCTAGCGGTTGGTACTAGCACAGATACGCAGTATTTT.